A selection of T cell receptor beta chains follows, all from one sample in a study of T-cell reconstitution after alpha-beta-depleted transplantation in children. TCRdb re-derived calls from the PCR reads in MiXCR, one entry per CDR3 protein. This table has fewer than 750,000 distinct CDR3 sequences, about 23% appearing once. This material consisted of PBMCs, mostly from graft donor cells, taken 360 days after TCRalphabeta/CD19-depleted stem cell transplant. These receptors were obtained from a boy under two years old who had a stem cell transplant for acute myeloid leukemia, so the T cells may come from the graft donor. Each CDR3 is given without its conserved first and last residue. Each record gives: J gene, V gene, clone size, CDR3 protein. Some rows have no size entry. The others give once, few or many, or a class for an expanded clone.

J gene: TRBJ2-7
V gene: TRBV10-3
clone size: few
CDR3 protein: AISATGRTYEQY

J gene: TRBJ2-7
V gene: TRBV7-2
clone size: NA
CDR3 protein: ASSLTGWADSDNEQY

J gene: TRBJ2-1
V gene: TRBV25-1
clone size: few
CDR3 protein: ASSEYGYLKKF

J gene: TRBJ1-2
V gene: TRBV13
clone size: few
CDR3 protein: ASSSLRDGYT

J gene: TRBJ2-7
V gene: TRBV6-1
clone size: NA
CDR3 protein: ASSLTSGHYEQY

J gene: TRBJ2-1
V gene: TRBV5-5
clone size: NA
CDR3 protein: ASSYMGVYNEQF

J gene: TRBJ2-1
V gene: TRBV12-3/TRBV12-4
clone size: NA
CDR3 protein: ASSRTGAGGF

J gene: TRBJ1-1
V gene: TRBV29-1
clone size: many
CDR3 protein: SVAALQDRRNTEAF

J gene: TRBJ1-1
V gene: TRBV11-2
clone size: NA
CDR3 protein: ASSSARGGYTEAF

J gene: TRBJ1-5
V gene: TRBV15
clone size: many
CDR3 protein: ATSRDRNQPQH

J gene: TRBJ2-2
V gene: TRBV20-1
clone size: NA
CDR3 protein: SARQTRAGELF

J gene: TRBJ2-7
V gene: TRBV4-3
clone size: NA
CDR3 protein: ASSQELGQGDEQY

J gene: TRBJ2-5
V gene: TRBV2
clone size: NA
CDR3 protein: ASDRGRQETQY

J gene: TRBJ2-3
V gene: TRBV6-1
clone size: few
CDR3 protein: ASSEGTHTDTQY

J gene: TRBJ2-5
V gene: TRBV20-1
clone size: NA
CDR3 protein: SAVQGLGGETQY

J gene: TRBJ2-5
V gene: TRBV19
clone size: NA
CDR3 protein: ASSFSQRQETQY

J gene: TRBJ2-1
V gene: TRBV6-1
clone size: NA
CDR3 protein: ASGGLARRNEQF

J gene: TRBJ2-3
V gene: TRBV19
clone size: NA
CDR3 protein: ASSLRTVTDTQY

J gene: TRBJ2-7
V gene: TRBV19
clone size: few
CDR3 protein: ASSHMTGGDSYEQY

J gene: TRBJ2-1
V gene: TRBV7-2
clone size: NA
CDR3 protein: ASSSSGGNEQF

J gene: TRBJ1-2
V gene: TRBV20-1
clone size: NA
CDR3 protein: SAWATGRYGYT

J gene: TRBJ2-1
V gene: TRBV6-5
clone size: NA
CDR3 protein: ASSYGTSGVYNEQF

J gene: TRBJ1-3
V gene: TRBV29-1
clone size: NA
CDR3 protein: SVLGAGNTIY

J gene: TRBJ1-2
V gene: TRBV7-2
clone size: NA
CDR3 protein: ASSLDRGVVYGYT

J gene: TRBJ1-5
V gene: TRBV12-3/TRBV12-4
clone size: few
CDR3 protein: ASSLSGMNQPQH